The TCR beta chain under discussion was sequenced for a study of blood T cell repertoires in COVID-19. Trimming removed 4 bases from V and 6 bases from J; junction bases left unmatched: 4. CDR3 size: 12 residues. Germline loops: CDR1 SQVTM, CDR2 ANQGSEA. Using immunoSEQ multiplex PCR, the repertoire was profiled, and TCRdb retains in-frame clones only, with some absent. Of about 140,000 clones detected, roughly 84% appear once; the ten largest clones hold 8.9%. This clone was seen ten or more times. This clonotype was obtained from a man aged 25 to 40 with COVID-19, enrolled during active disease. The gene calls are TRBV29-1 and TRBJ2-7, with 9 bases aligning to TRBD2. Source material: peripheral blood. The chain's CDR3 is CSVVPAGGEQYF. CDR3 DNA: TGCAGCGTTGTACCAGCGGGAGGCGAGCAGTACTTC.